The rows below give T cell receptor beta chains drawn from one sample of a study of patients and donors after allogeneic stem cell transplantation. TCRdb fed the RT-PCR reads into MiXCR, producing one record per CDR3 protein. Altogether about 400,000 distinct CDR3 sequences are present, 16% being singletons, with the ten largest covering less than 8%. Sequencing was done on a sample of blood, either unsorted or a sorted T cell fraction (not recorded which). These receptors were collected from a human donor who was either an allogeneic HSCT recipient or a stem cell or donor lymphocyte infusion donor (not recorded which). It is not recorded whose cells these are; they may come from a transplant donor. Each CDR3 is given with its conserved first and last residue.

V,J,length,CDR3
TRBV18,TRBJ2-7,15,CASSPDRTQNYEQYF
TRBV12-3/TRBV12-4,TRBJ2-7,14,CASTSSGRPYEQYF
TRBV7-9,TRBJ1-6,14,CASSLVRGNSPLHF
TRBV6-1,TRBJ1-2,12,CASSWTAYGYTF
TRBV6-1,TRBJ1-5,12,CATGALSLAQHF
TRBV4-1,TRBJ2-1,18,CASSQYGGGRSTYNEQFF
TRBV12-3/TRBV12-4,TRBJ2-3,19,CASSLDLWLAARGADTQYF
TRBV11-1,TRBJ2-2,21,CASSLEKWAGTLETNTGELFF
TRBV19,TRBJ1-5,13,CASSMQGYQPQHF
TRBV9,TRBJ1-6,16,CASSVGLGAWNSPLHF
TRBV19,TRBJ1-5,13,CASRDYVEQPQHF
TRBV5-6,TRBJ1-4,15,CASSLVGQGIQKLFF
TRBV6-2/TRBV6-3,TRBJ1-1,15,CASSGLLMGDTEAFF
TRBV24-1,TRBJ2-2,14,CATSDRRRTGELFF
TRBV4-2,TRBJ1-4,16,CASSQVGQGKNEKLFF
TRBV2,TRBJ2-5,13,CASRGGHQETQYF
TRBV7-8,TRBJ1-3,15,CASSLQFRSGNTIYF
TRBV20-1,TRBJ2-1,16,CSARRVAGGSYNEQFF
TRBV25-1,TRBJ2-3,14,CASNEGAFTDTQYF
TRBV7-6,TRBJ2-7,13,CASSLADTYEQYF
TRBV12-3/TRBV12-4,TRBJ1-1,15,CASSRMGPLNTEAFF
TRBV5-6,TRBJ2-7,15,CASRWGQVSPYEQYF
TRBV15,TRBJ1-1,14,CATSTPSLSTEAFF
TRBV29-1,TRBJ2-5,12,CSVDGPQETQYF
TRBV27,TRBJ1-2,15,CASSPRGGLSLYYTF
TRBV12-5,TRBJ2-3,15,CASGRQGSLRDTQYF
TRBV10-3,TRBJ1-4,13,CATRRSPNEKLFF
TRBV30,TRBJ1-1,10,CAWGTGTAFF
TRBV12-3/TRBV12-4,TRBJ1-2,13,CASSLQGVVGYTF
TRBV10-3,TRBJ2-7,14,CAILAQGVQYEQYF
TRBV7-2,TRBJ2-3,15,CASRLASLSTDTQYF
TRBV6-1,TRBJ1-4,15,CASREQGAKGEKLFF
TRBV20-1,TRBJ2-7,13,CSARRLAAYEQYF
TRBV6-1,TRBJ2-1,13,CASSRGEREKKFF
TRBV20-1,TRBJ1-1,14,CSARVDTLNTEAFF
TRBV27,TRBJ2-7,14,CASSSGTGGVEQYF
TRBV12-5,TRBJ1-1,11,CASGLGSEAFF
TRBV5-1,TRBJ1-1,17,CASSLGLTGLRDTEAFF
TRBV6-1,TRBJ2-3,12,CASTPGTDTQYF
TRBV25-1,TRBJ1-4,16,CASSAILRGGFEKLFF
TRBV7-6,TRBJ2-7,15,CASSLGEDNSYEQYF
TRBV21-1,TRBJ2-7,15,CASSKGASGSYEQYF